The clone carrying this TCR beta chain appeared many times. The antigen remains unidentified. Time point meaning: sample taken at primary tumor resection. Donors were over 70 untreated early-stage non-small cell lung cancer patients. From the 5' RACE reads, TCRdb called clonotypes with MiXCR, one entry per CDR3 protein. The sample shows 8,000 or so distinct CDR3 sequences, under 9% of them seen only once. This CDR3 spans 16 amino acids. The germline V gene encodes CDR1 KGHSH and CDR2 LQKENI. V lost 2 bases and J lost 6, with 19 bases in between. These data belong to a study of spatial heterogeneity in lung cancer. On the study more broadly: Mean representation of each unique TCR and UMI combination in the raw reads exceeded 9.5 occurrences. Study-wide results and limits: Tumor mutation counts were tracked by expanded intratumoral alpha and beta TCR counts.

The sample here was lung tumor tissue, taken at surgery. The clonotype was recovered from a male donor with early-stage non-small cell lung cancer. The chain links TRBV18 to TRBJ2-5; either TRBD1 or TRBD2 may fit D (6 bases each). CDR3 sequence reads: CASSPFGGANRKTQYF. The CDR3 nucleotides read TGTGCCAGCTCACCATTCGGGGGCGCTAATAGGAAGACCCAGTACTTC.